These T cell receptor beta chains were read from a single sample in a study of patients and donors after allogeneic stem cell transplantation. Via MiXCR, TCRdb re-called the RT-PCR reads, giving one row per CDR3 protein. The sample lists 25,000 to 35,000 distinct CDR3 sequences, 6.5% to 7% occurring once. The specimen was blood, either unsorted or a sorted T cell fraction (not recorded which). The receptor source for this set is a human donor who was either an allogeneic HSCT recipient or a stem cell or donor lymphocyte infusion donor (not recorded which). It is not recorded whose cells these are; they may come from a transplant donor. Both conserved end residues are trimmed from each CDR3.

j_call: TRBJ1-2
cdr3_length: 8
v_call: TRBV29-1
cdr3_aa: SVVGAGYT

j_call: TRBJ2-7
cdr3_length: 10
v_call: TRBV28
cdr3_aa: ASSTDRDEQY

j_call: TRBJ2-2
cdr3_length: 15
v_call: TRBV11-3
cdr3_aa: ASSLDVREGNTGELF

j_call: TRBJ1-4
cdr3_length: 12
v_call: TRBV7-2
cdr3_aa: ASSPRRRFEKLF

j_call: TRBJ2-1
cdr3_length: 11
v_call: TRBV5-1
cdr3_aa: ASSWTKRNEQF

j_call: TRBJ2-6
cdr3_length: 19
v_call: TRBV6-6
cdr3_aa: ASSYSYYPGQAISGANVLT

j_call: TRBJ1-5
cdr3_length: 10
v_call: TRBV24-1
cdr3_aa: ATSDGNQPQH

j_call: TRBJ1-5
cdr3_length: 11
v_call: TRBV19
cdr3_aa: ASSQGSNQPQH

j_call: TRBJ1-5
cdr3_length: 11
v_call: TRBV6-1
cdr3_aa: ASSRDPNQPQH

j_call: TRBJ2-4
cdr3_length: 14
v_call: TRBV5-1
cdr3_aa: ASSLEARVDKNIQY

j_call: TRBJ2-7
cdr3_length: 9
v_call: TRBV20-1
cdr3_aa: SAKDRVGQY

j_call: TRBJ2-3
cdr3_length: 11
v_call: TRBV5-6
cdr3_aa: ASSFPRGDTQY

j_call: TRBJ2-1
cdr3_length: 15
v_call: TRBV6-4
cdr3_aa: ASRPMRLTSGYNEQF

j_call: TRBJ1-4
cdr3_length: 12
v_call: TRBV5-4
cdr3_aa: ASSRQGGGEKLF

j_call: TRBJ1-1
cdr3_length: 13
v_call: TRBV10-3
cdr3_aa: AISESRIMNTEAF

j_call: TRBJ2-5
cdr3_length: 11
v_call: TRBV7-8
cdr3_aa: ASSSGFQETQY

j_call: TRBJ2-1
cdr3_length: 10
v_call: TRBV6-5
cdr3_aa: ASFRLANEQF

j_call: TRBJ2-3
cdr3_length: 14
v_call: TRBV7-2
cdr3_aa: ASSFSVGRGTDTQY

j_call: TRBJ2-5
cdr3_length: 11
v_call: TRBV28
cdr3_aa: ASSPLSGGTQY

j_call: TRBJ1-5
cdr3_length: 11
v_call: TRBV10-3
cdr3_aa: AIAGGSNQPQH

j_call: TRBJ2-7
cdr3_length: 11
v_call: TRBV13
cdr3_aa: ASSLSRVAEQY

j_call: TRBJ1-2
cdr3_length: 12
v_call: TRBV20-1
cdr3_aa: SARGQGVIYGYT

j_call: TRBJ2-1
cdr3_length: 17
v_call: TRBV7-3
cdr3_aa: ASSSRGTSGRGGGNEQF

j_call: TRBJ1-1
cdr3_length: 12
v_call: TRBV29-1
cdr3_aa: SVRAGGLNTEAF

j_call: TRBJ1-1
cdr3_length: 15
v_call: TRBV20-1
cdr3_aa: SAAVQGARWKNTEAF

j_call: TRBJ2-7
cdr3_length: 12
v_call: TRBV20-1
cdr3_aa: SASQGADLDEQY

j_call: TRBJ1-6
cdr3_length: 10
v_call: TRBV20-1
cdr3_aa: SASRVNSPLH

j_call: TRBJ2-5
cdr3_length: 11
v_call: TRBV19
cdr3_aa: ASSIPPGETQY

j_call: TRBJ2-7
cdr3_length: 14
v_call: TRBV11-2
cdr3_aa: ASSLTDRALTYEQY